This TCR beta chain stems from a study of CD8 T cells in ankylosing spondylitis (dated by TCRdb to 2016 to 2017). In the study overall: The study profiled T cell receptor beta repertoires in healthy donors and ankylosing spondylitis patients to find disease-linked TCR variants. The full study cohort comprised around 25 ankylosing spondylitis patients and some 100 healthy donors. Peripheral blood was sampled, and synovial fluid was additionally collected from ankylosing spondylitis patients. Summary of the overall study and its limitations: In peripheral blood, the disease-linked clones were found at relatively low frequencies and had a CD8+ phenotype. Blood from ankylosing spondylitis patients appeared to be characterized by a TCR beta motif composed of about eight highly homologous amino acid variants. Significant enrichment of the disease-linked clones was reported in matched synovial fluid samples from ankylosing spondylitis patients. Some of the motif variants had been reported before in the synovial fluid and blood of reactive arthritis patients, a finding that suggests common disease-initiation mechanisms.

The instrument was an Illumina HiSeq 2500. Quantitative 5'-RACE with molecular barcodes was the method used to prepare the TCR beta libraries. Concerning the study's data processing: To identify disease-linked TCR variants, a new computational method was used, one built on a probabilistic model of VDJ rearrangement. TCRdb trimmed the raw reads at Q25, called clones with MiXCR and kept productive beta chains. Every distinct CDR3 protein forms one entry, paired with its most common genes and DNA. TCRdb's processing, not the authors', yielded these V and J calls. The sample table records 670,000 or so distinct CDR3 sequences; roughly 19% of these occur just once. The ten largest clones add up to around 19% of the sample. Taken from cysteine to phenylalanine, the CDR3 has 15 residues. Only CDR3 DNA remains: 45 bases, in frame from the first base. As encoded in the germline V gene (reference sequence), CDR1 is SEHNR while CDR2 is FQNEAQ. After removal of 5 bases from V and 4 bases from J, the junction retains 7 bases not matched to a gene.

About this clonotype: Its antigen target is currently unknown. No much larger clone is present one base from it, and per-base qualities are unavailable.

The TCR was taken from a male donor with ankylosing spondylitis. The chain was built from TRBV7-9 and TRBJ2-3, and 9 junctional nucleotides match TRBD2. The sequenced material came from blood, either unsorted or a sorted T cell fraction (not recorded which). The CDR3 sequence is CASSPGTSLSDTQYF. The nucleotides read TGTGCCAGCAGCCCCGGGACTAGCCTTTCAGATACGCAGTATTTT.